This record concerns one TCR beta chain sequence. This clonotype was counted a few times. There is no known antigen for this receptor. The record has no base qualities; no much larger clone is one base away. This specimen comes from a study of blood T cells in healthy people across ages (dated by TCRdb to the mid-2010s). As for the study more broadly: Template switching captured roughly one uniquely barcoded TCR beta cDNA molecule per two T cells in model experiments. To avoid experimental bias, donors of different ages were randomly spread across the sequencing lanes. The study analyzed two additional independent replicas of 1 million unique cDNA reads from the same blood draw for two donors, one aged 18 to 29 and one aged 80 or older. Donors were grouped into four age groups: young (average roughly 15 years), middle-aged (about 40), aged (over 55) and long-lived (about 82). The study measured age-related changes in TCR beta repertoire diversity using deep sequencing normalized with unique cDNA molecular identifiers.

The donors were 40 or so Caucasian individuals from Russia, aged roughly 6 to 90 years, who were systemically healthy. Ten milliliters of peripheral blood were drawn from each donor into EDTA-treated Vacutainer tubes. Ficoll-Paque density-gradient centrifugation was used to isolate PBMCs, with at least 6.5 million per sample. Total RNA, at least 5.5 micrograms per sample, was extracted from PBMCs with Trizol reagent. The percentages of naive CD45RAhigh/CD27high T cells were determined by flow cytometry on a PBMC aliquot from every donor. CDR1 and CDR2 are read off the germline V gene as MNHEY and SVGAGI. Spanning cysteine to phenylalanine, the CDR3 consists of 15 amino acids. Of all the DNA, just the CDR3 is kept, 45 bases in frame from base 1. The germline V end is reduced by 0 bases and the J end by 6 bases; junction bases left unmatched: 7. Study-wide conclusions, independent of this receptor: Donor CMV infection status was unknown, potentially confounding age-related changes in expanded clonotypes. Since profiling was done on bulk unsorted PBMCs, naive and antigen-experienced compartments could not be conclusively compared. Total diversity estimates from one million sequenced T cells were considered lower bounds and underestimates. Observed TCR beta diversity per million T cells fell roughly linearly with age, and a significant reduction was already apparent by age around 39. Compared with the aged group, the long-lived group had more naive CD4+ T cells, fewer expanded clones and increased TCR diversity, suggesting age selection. Observed TCR beta diversity correlated strongly with the percentage of naive T cells measured by flow cytometry.

Receptor libraries were prepared by 5' RACE. A second about 7 to 11 cycle PCR used a sample-barcoded 5' primer and a J-beta primer mix. A unique molecular identifier was introduced onto each TCR beta cDNA molecule by a template-switch 5' adaptor carrying 12 random nucleotides. Each sample yielded at least 3 million CDR3-containing paired-end reads. First-strand cDNA was synthesized from all RNA with the Mint cDNA synthesis kit, primed by a TRBC-specific oligonucleotide. All cDNA was treated with uracil-DNA glycosylase and then went through a first 18-cycle PCR with the universal primers M1SS and BC2_uni_R. In the source study's methods: Each sample was normalized by randomly selecting 1 million high-quality reads, each carrying a distinct molecular identifier. Reads sharing molecular identifiers were discarded rather than binned into consensus sequences. MiTCR, run with a Q25 quality threshold and the strictest error-elimination algorithm, handled CDR3 identification, clonotype clustering and error correction. A nonparametric unseen species model with Euler transformation was used to estimate a lower bound on total TCR beta diversity. TCRdb took the public reads, trimmed them with fastp at Q25, ran MiXCR for clone calling and kept in-frame beta chains. One record per CDR3 amino acid sequence lists the most common genes and DNA. The V and J calls were not made by the authors but by TCRdb's processing. Present in this sample are fewer than 2 million distinct CDR3 sequences, around 42% of which were seen just once. The ten largest clonotypes hold 23% of the sample.

The material sequenced was blood. The rearrangement combines TRBV6-5 with TRBJ2-7; TRBD2 aligns with 8 central bases. The TCR was taken from a human donor in good health. The DNA is as follows: TGTGCCAGCAGTTACTCGGGACTAGAGGTCGGCGAGCAGTACTTC. This codes for CASSYSGLEVGEQYF.